This T cell receptor (beta chain) emerged from a study of cytomegalovirus exposure and HLA in healthy donors. Study findings and constraints: It was reported in a later analysis that an Asian-associated ancestry cluster showed fewer N-insertions than the 666-donor mean.

As for this clone: The antigen remains undetermined.

A multiplex PCR was run with 60 Vbeta primers and 13 Jbeta primers. Data came from immunoSEQ multiplex PCR; TCRdb stores just in-frame clones and leaves some out. This sample has some 220,000 clones, with 85% found just once. Sequenced input: PBMCs. The receptor's source is a girl aged 2 to 9 in good health and CMV-seronegative.

In DNA form, the CDR3 reads TGTGCCAGCAGCTTACCAGCGGGAGATTCAGGGTCCGAGCAGTACTTC. Translation: CASSLPAGDSGSEQYF. The genes are TRBV7-6 and TRBJ2-7, with 8 bases aligning to TRBD2. V trimming: 2 bases; J trimming: 6 bases; junction bases outside the gene matches: 12. This CDR3 contains 16 residues. In germline, CDR1 is SGHVS, CDR2 FNYEAQ. Full variable domain (rest looked up from reference TRBV7-6 and TRBJ2-7): GAGVSQSPRYKVTKRGQDVALRCDPISGHVSLYWYRQALGQGPEFLTYFNYEAQQDKSGLPNDRFSAERPEGSISTLTIQRTEQRDSAMYRCASSLPAGDSGSEQYFGPGTRLTVT.